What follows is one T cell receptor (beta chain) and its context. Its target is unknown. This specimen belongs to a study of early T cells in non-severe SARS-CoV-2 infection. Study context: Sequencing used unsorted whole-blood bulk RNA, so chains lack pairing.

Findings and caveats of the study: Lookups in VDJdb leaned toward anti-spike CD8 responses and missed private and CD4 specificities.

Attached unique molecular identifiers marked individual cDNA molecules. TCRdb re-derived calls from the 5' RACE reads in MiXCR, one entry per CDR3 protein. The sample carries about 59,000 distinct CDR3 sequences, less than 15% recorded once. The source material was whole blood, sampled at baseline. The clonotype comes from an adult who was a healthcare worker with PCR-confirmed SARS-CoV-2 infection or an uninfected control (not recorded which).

For the CDR3, the DNA is TGTGCCAGCAGCTTAGTTGGGGGGAAGTACAATGAGCAGTTCTTC. Encoded protein: CASSLVGGKYNEQFF. V usage is TRBV7-6 and J usage is TRBJ2-1; D is perhaps TRBD2 (6 bases). In germline, CDR1 is SGHVS, CDR2 FNYEAQ. The CDR3 consists of 15 residues. V was pared by 1 base and J by 4 bases, with 11 bases between.